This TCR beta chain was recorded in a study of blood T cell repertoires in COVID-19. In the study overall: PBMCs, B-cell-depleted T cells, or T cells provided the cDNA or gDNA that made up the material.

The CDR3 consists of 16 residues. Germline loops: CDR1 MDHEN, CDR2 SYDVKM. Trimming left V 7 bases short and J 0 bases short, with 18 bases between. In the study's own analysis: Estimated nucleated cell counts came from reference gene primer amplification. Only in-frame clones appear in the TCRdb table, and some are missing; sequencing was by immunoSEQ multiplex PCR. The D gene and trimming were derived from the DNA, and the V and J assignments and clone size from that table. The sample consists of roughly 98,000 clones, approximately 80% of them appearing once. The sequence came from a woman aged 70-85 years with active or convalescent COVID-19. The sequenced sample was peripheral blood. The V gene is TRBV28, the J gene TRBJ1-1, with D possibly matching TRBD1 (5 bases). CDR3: CASILGGFHMNTEAFF. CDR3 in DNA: TGTGCCAGCATCTTGGGGGGTTTTCATATGAACACTGAAGCTTTCTTT.